Listed here are 20 T cell receptor beta chains from one sample, sequenced in a study of cytomegalovirus exposure and HLA in healthy donors. The PCR had 60 Vbeta and 13 Jbeta primers. Method: immunoSEQ multiplex PCR; TCRdb's copy keeps in-frame clones and lacks some. The sample spans some 150,000 clones; the ten largest clones claim roughly 3%. The sequenced material came from PBMCs. The receptors were sampled from a man aged 40-55 years in good health and CMV-seronegative.

The chain uses TRBV7-2 and TRBJ2-7, with 7 bases lining up with TRBD1. Looked up from germline, CDR1 is SGHTA and CDR2 is FQGNSA. The J segment lost 3 bases and the V segment lost 1 base, leaving 6 bases of the junction unmatched. The CDR3 loop spans 15 amino acids. The CDR3 reads CASSLVPGQVYEQYF. The CDR3 DNA sequence: TGTGCCAGCAGCTTAGTCCCAGGACAGGTCTACGAGCAGTACTTC.

About this clone itself: Other DNA sequences from this sample encode an identical CDR3 as well. The V and J genes are TRBV10-3 and TRBJ1-4; the D is unclear. This CDR3 is 16 amino acids long. Germline-derived CDR1 and CDR2 are ENHRY and SYGVKD. The germline V and J ends were trimmed by 2 bases and 5 bases, with 15 bases remaining between them. The CDR3: CAISEAPGLTNEKLFF. DNA of the CDR3: TGTGCCATCAGTGAGGCGCCGGGATTGACGAATGAAAAACTGTTTTTT.

The rearrangement uses TRBV5-6 and TRBJ1-1; TRBD1 aligns across 7 bases. The V gene end was trimmed by 3 bases and the J gene end by 1 base; junction bases not matched to a gene: 6. Germline assignment: CDR1 SGHDT and CDR2 YYEEEE. This CDR3 has 15 amino acids. In DNA form, the CDR3 reads TGTGCCAGCAGCTCCGAACAGGGGTGGAACACTGAAGCTTTCTTT. Amino acids: CASSSEQGWNTEAFF.

A remark on this clone: Mismatch with germline at one junction end may stem from a read error. The chain employs TRBV7-9 and TRBJ1-4; no reliable D call. Germline CDR1 is SEHNR and CDR2 is FQNEAQ (reference sequence). This CDR3 has 14 residues. The CDR3 nucleotides are TGTGCCAGCAGCTTTTCGTTGACTAATGAAAAACCGTTTTTT. Translation: CASSFSLTNEKPFF.

A word on this clone: The sample holds other DNA sequences that translate to the same CDR3. CDR3 coding DNA: TGTGCCAGTAGTCCCTATAGCAATCAGCCCCAGCATTTT. It specifies CASSPYSNQPQHF. This sequence joins TRBV19 and TRBJ1-5, with D unresolved. Trimming cost V 5 bases and J 0 bases, with 5 bases left between them. This CDR3 spans 13 amino acids. The germline CDR1 and CDR2 sequences are LNHDA and SQIVND (reference sequence).

This chain uses TRBV5-1 with TRBJ1-2; TRBD1 agrees at 9 bases. V dropped 3 bases and J dropped 2; count of bases not matched to a gene: 5. The CDR3 totals 15 residues. Germline CDR1 is SGHRS and CDR2 is YFSETQ. CDR3 nucleotide sequence: TGCGCCAGCAGCTCCCTCACAGGGGGCAACTATGGCTACACCTTC. This codes for CASSSLTGGNYGYTF.

V gene TRBV7-2 combines with J gene TRBJ2-3; D might be TRBD1 (7 bases). Deletions cut 1 base from V and 5 bases from J, with 16 bases between. Germline assignment: CDR1 SGHTA and CDR2 FQGNSA. The CDR3 length is 16 residues. CDR3 DNA: TGTGCCAGCAGCTTAGGAAGGCAGGGGGGTCGAGATACGCAGTATTTT. Amino acid sequence: CASSLGRQGGRDTQYF. Full variable domain (outside the CDR3, taken from reference TRBV7-2 and TRBJ2-3): GAGVSQSPSNKVTEKGKDVELRCDPISGHTALYWYRQSLGQGLEFLIYFQGNSAPDKSGLPSDRFSAERTGGSVSTLTIQRTQQEDSAVYLCASSLGRQGGRDTQYFGPGTRLTVL.

The chain recombines TRBV29-1 with TRBJ1-1, with D maybe TRBD1 (5 bases). There are 12 residues in the CDR3. From germline, CDR1 is SQVTM and CDR2 ANQGSEA. With 6 bases removed from V and 5 bases from J, the gap between germline ends came to 13 bases. CDR3 residues: CSVRHRGTEAFF. CDR3 coding DNA: TGCAGCGTACGTCACCGGGGGACTGAAGCTTTCTTT.

This rearrangement joins TRBV19 to TRBJ1-1, with 9 bases identical to TRBD1. Trimming cost V 3 bases and J 4 bases; bases outside gene matches: 3. Germline V gives CDR1 LNHDA, CDR2 SQIVND (reference sequence). This CDR3 comprises 14 residues. CDR3 amino acids: CASSMGQGFTEAFF. In DNA form, the CDR3 reads TGTGCCAGTAGTATGGGACAGGGATTCACTGAAGCTTTCTTT.

The rearrangement uses TRBV27 and TRBJ2-7; TRBD1 matches at 10 bases. Germline V CDR1 and CDR2: MNHEY, SMNVEV (reference sequence). Unmatched junction bases numbered 12, after V lost 6 bases and J lost 7 bases. This CDR3 is built from 15 residues. The CDR3 sequence: CASRLAGTGVGEQYF. The DNA of the CDR3 is TGTGCCAGCAGACTCGCCGGGACAGGGGTGGGAGAGCAGTACTTC.

The chain is built from TRBV6-5 and TRBJ2-7, with TRBD1 identical over 7 bases. The CDR3 has 12 amino acids. Germline-derived CDR1 and CDR2 are MNHEY and SVGAGI. V shed 5 bases and J 5 bases; nucleotides not matched to a gene: 3. CDR3 DNA sequence: TGTGCCAGCAGTCGTACAGGGGACGAGCAGTACTTC. Its translation: CASSRTGDEQYF.

The chain recombines TRBV7-9 with TRBJ2-1; weak D call: TRBD2 (5 bases). V lost 1 base and J lost 8, with 15 bases in between. This CDR3 is 15 amino acids long. The germline CDR1 and CDR2 sequences are SEHNR and FQNEAQ (reference sequence). In DNA, the CDR3 is TGTGCCAGCAGCTTAGTCGGGGTGGCTTTTGATGAGCAGTTCTTC. Residues: CASSLVGVAFDEQFF.

The chain joins TRBV5-6 to TRBJ1-5; a weak D match, TRBD1 (5 bases). This CDR3 comprises 13 residues. Between the trimmed V and J ends, which lost 3 bases and 4 bases, there was a span of 8 bases. Germline V CDR1 and CDR2: SGHDT, YYEEEE. CDR3 DNA sequence: TGTGCCAGCAGCTGGGGGGGTAATCAGCCCCAGCATTTT. This translates into CASSWGGNQPQHF.

The V call is TRBV5-6, the J call TRBJ1-2, with TRBD1 matching over 10 bases. Germline lookup yields CDR1 SGHDT and CDR2 YYEEEE. V shed 4 bases and J 1 base; nucleotides not matched to a gene: 4. The CDR3 spans 15 residues. In nucleotides, the CDR3 is TGTGCCAGCAGCCCGGGACAGGGGAATAACTATGGCTACACCTTC. Translation gives CASSPGQGNNYGYTF.

V usage is TRBV7-3 and J usage is TRBJ2-7, with 7 bases aligning to TRBD1. The CDR3 is made up of 15 amino acids. CDR1 and CDR2 (germline): SGHTA, FQGTGA. The V gene end was trimmed by 0 bases and the J gene end by 2 bases; junction bases not matched to a gene: 4. The chain's CDR3 is CASSLTFGTAYEQYF. CDR3 sequence (DNA): TGTGCCAGCAGCTTAACGTTTGGGACAGCCTACGAGCAGTACTTC.

The rearrangement uses TRBV4-3 and TRBJ2-1, with TRBD1 as a possible D gene (6 bases). Trimming removed 0 bases at V and 2 bases at J, with 8 bases between. CDR1 is LGHNA, CDR2 YSLEER, per germline. The CDR3 is 15 amino acids. This CDR3 reads CASSQDQGTYNEQFF. As DNA, the CDR3 is TGCGCCAGCAGCCAAGATCAGGGGACCTACAATGAGCAGTTCTTC.

Concerning this clone: The sample holds other DNA sequences that translate to the same CDR3. The rearrangement uses TRBV5-1 and TRBJ2-3, with 9 nucleotides matching TRBD2. The CDR3 is 15 residues long. The J segment lost 1 base and the V segment lost 0 bases, leaving 0 bases of the junction unmatched. Germline V gives CDR1 SGHRS, CDR2 YFSETQ. Written as DNA, the CDR3 is TGCGCCAGCAGCTTGGGCGGGGGGGGCACAGATACGCAGTATTTT. As protein: CASSLGGGGTDTQYF.

The gene calls are TRBV9 and TRBJ1-3; tentatively, D is TRBD1 (5 bases). The length of the CDR3 is 16 residues. Germline V gene sequence: CDR1 SGDLS, CDR2 YYNGEE. Trimming pared 4 bases from V and 1 base from J, leaving 15 bases between. CDR3 loop: CASSSGLRGSGNTIYF. The CDR3, as DNA: TGTGCCAGCAGCTCCGGGTTAAGGGGTTCTGGAAACACCATATATTTT.

This chain joins TRBV7-2 and TRBJ2-7, with 7 bases identical to TRBD1. After removal of 6 bases from V and 6 bases from J, the junction contained 8 bases not matched to a gene. The CDR3 has 13 amino acids. The germline V gene has CDR1 SGHTA and CDR2 FQGNSA. The chain's CDR3 is CASSLDRVGEQYF. CDR3 sequence (DNA): TGTGCCAGCAGTCTCGACAGGGTCGGCGAGCAGTACTTC. Based on the CDR3 plus reference TRBV7-2 and TRBJ2-7, the full variable domain is GAGVSQSPSNKVTEKGKDVELRCDPISGHTALYWYRQSLGQGLEFLIYFQGNSAPDKSGLPSDRFSAERTGGSVSTLTIQRTQQEDSAVYLCASSLDRVGEQYFGPGTRLTVT.

Concerning this clone: One end of the junction does not line up with germline, which may come from a read error. The chain uses TRBV2 and TRBJ2-5; 10 nucleotides line up with TRBD2. The germline gives CDR1 SNHLY, CDR2 FYNNEI. The CDR3 sequence is 16 residues long. This chain's CDR3 is CAGSQPSGGMGETQYF. As DNA, the CDR3 is TGTGCCGGCAGTCAACCTAGCGGGGGAATGGGAGAGACCCAGTACTTC. Full variable domain (rest looked up from reference TRBV2 and TRBJ2-5): EPEVTQTPSHQVTQMGQEVILRCVPISNHLYFYWYRQILGQKVEFLVSFYNNEISEKSEIFDDQFSVERPDGSNFTLKIRSTKLEDSAMYFCAGSQPSGGMGETQYFGPGTRLLVL.